This T cell receptor (beta chain) is from a study of blood T cells in healthy people across ages. Findings and caveats of the study: Naive and antigen-experienced cells could not be conclusively compared, given unsorted PBMCs.

A J-beta primer mix and a sample-barcoded 5' primer were used in a second PCR of roughly 7 to 12 cycles. TCRdb re-called the 5' RACE reads with MiXCR, one entry per CDR3 protein. The repertoire holds about 1 million distinct CDR3 sequences, around 45% seen once, with approximately 17% in the top ten. This CDR3 spans 14 amino acids. The germline gives CDR1 MNHEY, CDR2 SMNVEV (reference sequence). J gave up 7 bases and V 5 bases, and 7 bases lay outside the gene matches. Notes on this clonotype: Its specificity is not known.

Isolated PBMCs totaled at least 6 million in each sample. The origin of this receptor is an older woman in good health. The gene calls are TRBV27 and TRBJ1-2; TRBD1 agrees at 10 bases. The sample comprised blood. The CDR3 DNA is TGTGCCAGCAGTCCGACAGGGGGCTCTACTGGCTACACCTTC. Translated: CASSPTGGSTGYTF.